This TCR beta chain was identified in a study of blood T cell repertoires in COVID-19. Profiling relied on immunoSEQ multiplex PCR, and the TCRdb table lists in-frame clones only, not all of them. The sample includes 200,000 to 250,000 clones, approximately 84% of them seen just once. This CDR3 is built from 12 residues. Trimming removed 7 bases at V and 2 bases at J, with 8 bases between. This TCR derives from a woman aged 25 to 39 who had recovered from COVID-19. The chain employs TRBV12-3 or TRBV12-4 and TRBJ1-2; D ambiguous. The material sequenced was peripheral blood. The chain's CDR3 is CASTAANYGYTF. As DNA, the CDR3 is TGTGCCAGCACGGCAGCGAACTATGGCTACACCTTC.